Below, 26 T cell receptor beta chains from the same sample are listed, as sequenced in a study of blood T cell repertoires in COVID-19 (dated by TCRdb to 2018 to 2021). Library preparation was by the immunoSEQ multiplex PCR assay. Entries here come from immuneACCESS through TCRdb and include only in-frame sequences with V and J called. Some clones fail to appear in such tables; in the studies checked, an unresolved V gene covers under half of the shortfall, and the cause of the remainder is unknown. For this sample there are some 220,000 clones; about 88% appear just once. The top ten clonotypes cover about 2.6% of the sample. The sequencing input was PBMCs or T cells enriched from blood (not recorded which). Source of these receptors: a woman aged 25 to 45 who had recovered from COVID-19.

This chain links TRBV6-5 with TRBJ2-7; 8 nucleotides line up with TRBD2. Germline CDR1 and CDR2: MNHEY and SVGAGI. V shed 5 bases and J 1 base; nucleotides not matched to a gene: 4. The CDR3 spans 14 residues. CDR3 nucleotide sequence: TGTGCCAGCAGTACTAGCGGCGGGTCCTACGAGCAGTACTTC. Its translation: CASSTSGGSYEQYF.

The gene calls are TRBV3-1 (or the pseudogene TRBV3-2) and TRBJ2-1, with D possibly TRBD2 on 5 matching bases. The CDR3 extends over 14 amino acids. The V end lost 7 bases, the J end lost 7 bases, and 17 bases lay between the germline ends. The germline V gene encodes CDR1 LGHDT and CDR2 YNNKEL (reference sequence). CDR3 protein: CASKDSAGRNEQFF. DNA of the CDR3: TGTGCCAGCAAGGATTCGGCGGGCAGGAATGAGCAGTTCTTC.

The V call is TRBV19, the J call TRBJ1-1; 8 bases fit TRBD1. The V gene's germline CDR1 is LNHDA and CDR2 SQIVND (reference sequence). CDR3 size: 13 residues. Losses at the gene ends were 7 bases for V and 2 bases for J; bases not matched to a gene: 3. The CDR3 DNA reads TGTGCCAGTACTGACAGGGGAAACACTGAAGCTTTCTTT. Amino acids: CASTDRGNTEAFF.

V gene TRBV7-3 combines with J gene TRBJ2-3, with 9 bases matching TRBD1. The CDR3 loop spans 17 amino acids. V lost 2 bases and J lost 2; bases outside the gene matches: 8. Germline V gene lookup returns CDR1 SGHTA and CDR2 FQGTGA. CDR3 amino acids: CASSLFPGTGNTDTQYF. Here the CDR3 DNA reads TGTGCCAGCAGCTTATTCCCAGGGACAGGGAACACAGATACGCAGTATTTT.

The V and J genes are TRBV9 and TRBJ1-2, with D perhaps matching TRBD1 (5 bases). Germline-derived CDR1 and CDR2 are SGDLS and YYNGEE. V lost 4 bases and J 5 bases, leaving 12 bases between the germline ends. The CDR3 totals 13 residues. CDR3 DNA sequence: TGTGCCAGCAGCATTGACGGGGGGTATGGCTACACCTTC. Its protein product is CASSIDGGYGYTF.

The J gene is TRBJ1-2, the V gene TRBV7-2, with a weak D call TRBD1 (6 bases). The CDR3 is made up of 16 amino acids. The V end was cut by 1 base, the J end by 2 bases, with 14 bases between. CDR1 is SGHTA, CDR2 FQGNSA, per germline. CDR3 loop: CASSLGLIQGNYGYTF. The CDR3 DNA reads as TGTGCCAGCAGCTTAGGGCTCATACAGGGAAACTATGGCTACACCTTC.

This chain joins TRBV5-4 and TRBJ2-7; D may be TRBD1 (5 bases). CDR1 SGHNT and CDR2 YYREEE come from the germline V gene (reference sequence). V was trimmed by 0 bases and J by 2 bases, leaving 6 bases between them. The CDR3 covers 13 residues. The CDR3 region has the DNA TGTGCCAGCAGCTTGGACAGGACCTACGAGCAGTACTTC. Its translation is CASSLDRTYEQYF.

In this sample, this clone turned up once. V is TRBV2 and J is TRBJ2-3, with 11 nucleotides matching TRBD2. CDR1 is SNHLY and CDR2 is FYNNEI in the germline V gene. The V and J ends lost 3 bases and 5 bases, in that order; junction bases with no gene match: 10. The CDR3 extends over 17 amino acids. The CDR3 sequence is CASSEFPSGGYGDTQYF. Written as DNA, the CDR3 is TGTGCCAGCAGTGAGTTTCCTAGCGGGGGGTACGGAGATACGCAGTATTTT.

V is TRBV5-8 and J is TRBJ2-3, with 8 bases fitting TRBD2. V lost 3 bases, J lost 5 bases, and 14 bases stayed unmatched. The germline gives CDR1 SGHTS, CDR2 YDEGEE. The CDR3 spans 17 residues. The CDR3 region is CASSSDGSRGAGDTQYF. The CDR3 nucleotides are TGTGCCAGCAGCTCCGATGGGTCGCGGGGGGCGGGAGATACGCAGTATTTT.

Here the CDR3 reads CASSLGQGIWTYEQYF. CDR3 in DNA: TGTGCCAGCAGCTTAGGACAAGGTATATGGACCTACGAGCAGTACTTC. V and J are TRBV7-8 and TRBJ2-7; D is unresolved. The CDR3 runs 16 residues. CDR1 SGHVS and CDR2 FQNEAQ come from the germline V gene. V lost 1 base to trimming and J lost 2 bases, with 15 bases between them.

The V gene is TRBV6-5, the J gene TRBJ1-6; D ambiguous. The CDR3 has 14 amino acids. Germline CDR1 reads MNHEY; CDR2 reads SVGAGI. V was cut by 8 bases and J by 0 bases, with 8 bases left in between. The CDR3 is CASQRSSYNSPLHF. Written as DNA, the CDR3 is TGTGCCAGCCAAAGGAGCTCCTATAATTCACCCCTCCACTTT.

V gene TRBV11-2 combines with J gene TRBJ1-2; no definite D call. CDR3 length equals 15 residues. The V gene lost 2 bases and the J gene lost 6 bases, with 16 bases spanning the gap. Germline CDR1 reads SGHAT; CDR2 reads FQNNGV. CDR3 loop: CASSLNIPGTDGYTF. The CDR3 DNA sequence: TGTGCCAGCAGCTTAAATATTCCGGGTACGGATGGCTACACCTTC. Full variable domain (missing parts from reference TRBV11-2 and TRBJ1-2): EAGVAQSPRYKIIEKRQSVAFWCNPISGHATLYWYQQILGQGPKLLIQFQNNGVVDDSQLPKDRFSAERLKGVDSTLKIQPAKLEDSAVYLCASSLNIPGTDGYTFGSGTRLTVV.

This chain links TRBV4-1 with TRBJ1-5, with D possibly being TRBD1 (6 bases). V was cut by 0 bases and J by 5 bases, with 20 bases left in between. CDR3 length: 18 amino acids. Germline values: CDR1 MGHRA, CDR2 YSYEKL. CDR3 sequence reads: CASSQDLRIDRLYQPQHF. CDR3 bases: TGCGCCAGCAGCCAAGATTTAAGGATTGACAGGTTGTATCAGCCCCAGCATTTT.

The chain carries TRBV19 and TRBJ1-1, with D perhaps matching TRBD1 (6 bases). V shed 4 bases and J shed 1 base, with 13 bases lying between them. CDR1 LNHDA and CDR2 SQIVND come from the germline V gene (reference sequence). CDR3 length: 15 residues. CDR3: CASSTRGGGNTEAFF. The CDR3 DNA follows: TGTGCCAGTAGTACCCGGGGAGGGGGGAACACTGAAGCTTTCTTT.

V usage is TRBV7-7 and J usage is TRBJ2-2, with 7 nucleotides matching TRBD2. The V gene end was trimmed by 4 bases and the J gene end by 6 bases; junction bases not matched to a gene: 5. This CDR3 region has 14 residues. Germline V gene sequence: CDR1 SSHAT, CDR2 FNYEAQ (reference sequence). CDR3 sequence (DNA): TGTGCCAGCAGCTCCTTACGGGGGGCCGGGGAGCTGTTTTTT. This codes for CASSSLRGAGELFF.

This clone has a handful of counts. CDR3 amino acids: CASSLLGQGATEAFF. The CDR3 DNA reads as TGTGCCAGCAGTTTATTAGGTCAGGGGGCCACTGAAGCTTTCTTT. The rearrangement uses TRBV27 and TRBJ1-1; 8 bases are a match to TRBD1. CDR1 is MNHEY and CDR2 is SMNVEV in the germline V gene (reference sequence). CDR3 length: 15 residues. Trimming cost V 1 base and J 4 bases; bases outside gene matches: 5.

V and J are TRBV4-2 and TRBJ1-4; possible D gene TRBD1, 6 bases. The CDR3 extends over 15 amino acids. V shed 0 bases and J shed 7 bases, with 12 bases lying between them. The germline gives CDR1 LGHNA, CDR2 YNFKEQ. CDR3 in amino acids: CASSQDPQGREKLFF. The CDR3, as DNA: TGTGCCAGCAGCCAAGATCCCCAGGGGCGTGAAAAACTGTTTTTT.

The chain employs TRBV9 and TRBJ2-5; 15 bases fit TRBD2. The CDR3 is 16 amino acids. Germline assignment: CDR1 SGDLS and CDR2 YYNGEE. V shed 3 bases and J 5 bases; nucleotides not matched to a gene: 5. CDR3 nucleotide sequence: TGTGCCAGCAGCGCCGGACTAGCGGGGGGGCTGGAGACCCAGTACTTC. This codes for CASSAGLAGGLETQYF.

This chain connects TRBV10-3 to TRBJ1-1; 11 bases align to TRBD1. With V trimmed by 7 bases and J by 7 bases, 5 bases remained unmatched. This CDR3 is 13 amino acids long. Germline CDR1 and CDR2: ENHRY and SYGVKD. The CDR3 is CAITGQGGSEAFF. The CDR3 bases are TGTGCCATCACGGGACAGGGGGGGAGTGAAGCTTTCTTT.

The chain couples TRBV7-2 to TRBJ1-3; D is ambiguous. The V gene lost 5 bases and the J gene lost 0 bases, with 11 bases spanning the gap. The CDR3 loop spans 15 amino acids. Germline V lookup: CDR1 SGHTA, CDR2 FQGNSA. The CDR3 coding sequence is TGTGCCAGCAGCCGTAACACCCGCTCTGGAAACACCATATATTTT. Its protein product is CASSRNTRSGNTIYF. Variable domain in full (rest from reference TRBV7-2 and TRBJ1-3): GAGVSQSPSNKVTEKGKDVELRCDPISGHTALYWYRQSLGQGLEFLIYFQGNSAPDKSGLPSDRFSAERTGGSVSTLTIQRTQQEDSAVYLCASSRNTRSGNTIYFGEGSWLTVV.

The V gene is TRBV9, the J gene TRBJ1-2, with 8 nucleotides matching TRBD1. The CDR3 is 18 amino acids. Germline V CDR1 and CDR2: SGDLS, YYNGEE. The V gene end was trimmed by 4 bases and the J gene end by 2 bases; junction bases not matched to a gene: 16. DNA for the CDR3: TGTGCCAGCAGCCTGGCCGGGACAGGCGATAATTGGAACTATGGCTACACCTTC. Protein: CASSLAGTGDNWNYGYTF.

V and J are TRBV4-2 and TRBJ2-1; D possibly corresponds to TRBD2 (6 bases). In germline, CDR1 is LGHNA, CDR2 YNFKEQ. V was shortened by 4 bases and J by 8 bases, with 6 bases between the two germline ends. CDR3 size: 11 residues. The CDR3 here is CASSRGDEQFF. The CDR3 region has the DNA TGTGCCAGCAGCCGCGGGGATGAGCAGTTCTTC.

The chain uses TRBV7-8 and TRBJ1-1; D not resolved. V was shortened by 4 bases and J by 2 bases, with 11 bases between the two germline ends. This CDR3 has 14 amino acids. Germline CDR1 is SGHVS and CDR2 is FQNEAQ. The CDR3 bases are TGTGCCAGCAGCTCCCCGCGGGGAAACACTGAAGCTTTCTTT. Translation gives CASSSPRGNTEAFF.

The rearrangement joins TRBV6-1 to TRBJ1-1; 7 bases match TRBD1. Germline V gives CDR1 MNHNS, CDR2 SASEGT. With V trimmed by 0 bases and J by 2 bases, 3 bases remained unmatched. This CDR3 spans 15 amino acids. CDR3 in DNA: TGTGCCAGCAGTGAAGCGGGGACAGTCAACACTGAAGCTTTCTTT. Amino acids: CASSEAGTVNTEAFF.

V is TRBV29-1 and J is TRBJ2-5; 10 nucleotides agree with TRBD2. After removal of 7 bases from V and 0 bases from J, the junction contained 8 bases not matched to a gene. The CDR3 consists of 15 residues. Germline-derived CDR1 and CDR2 are SQVTM and ANQGSEA. CDR3 nucleotides: TGCAGCGCTGAGGGACTAGCGAAGAACCAAGAGACCCAGTACTTC. Protein sequence: CSAEGLAKNQETQYF.

The chain is built from TRBV18 and TRBJ1-5; weak D call: TRBD1 (5 bases). Germline V CDR1 and CDR2: KGHSH, LQKENI. V was cut by 2 bases and J by 7 bases, with 12 bases left in between. The CDR3 is 14 amino acids. The CDR3 reads CASSPGGGDQPQHF. As DNA, the CDR3 is TGTGCCAGCTCACCAGGCGGGGGGGACCAGCCCCAGCATTTT. The full variable domain, in which reference TRBV18 and TRBJ1-5 provide the parts outside the CDR3, is NAGVMQNPRHLVRRRGQEARLRCSPMKGHSHVYWYRQLPEEGLKFMVYLQKENIIDESGMPKERFSAEFPKEGPSILRIQQVVRGDSAAYFCASSPGGGDQPQHFGDGTRLSIL.